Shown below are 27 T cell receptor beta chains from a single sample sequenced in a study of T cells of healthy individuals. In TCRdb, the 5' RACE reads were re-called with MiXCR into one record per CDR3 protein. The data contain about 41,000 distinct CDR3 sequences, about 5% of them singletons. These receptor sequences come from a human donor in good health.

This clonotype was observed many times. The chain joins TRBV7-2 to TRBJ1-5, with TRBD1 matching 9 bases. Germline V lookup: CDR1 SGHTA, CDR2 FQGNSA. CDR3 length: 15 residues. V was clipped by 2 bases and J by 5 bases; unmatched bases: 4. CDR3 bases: TGTGCCAGCAGCTTATGGGGACAGGGCCATCAGCCCCAGCATTTT. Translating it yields CASSLWGQGHQPQHF.

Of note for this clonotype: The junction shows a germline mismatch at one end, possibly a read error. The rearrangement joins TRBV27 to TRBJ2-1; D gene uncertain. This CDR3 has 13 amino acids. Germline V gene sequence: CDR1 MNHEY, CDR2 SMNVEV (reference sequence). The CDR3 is CASGFTMNNEQFF. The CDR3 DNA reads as TGTGCCAGCGGTTTTACGATGAACAATGAGCAGTTCTTC.

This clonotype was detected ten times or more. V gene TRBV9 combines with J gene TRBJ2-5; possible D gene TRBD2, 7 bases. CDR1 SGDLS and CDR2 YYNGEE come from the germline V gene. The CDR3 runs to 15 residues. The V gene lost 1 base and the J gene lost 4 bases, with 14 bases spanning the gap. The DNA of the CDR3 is TGTGCCAGCAGCGTAAGTGGGGGGGCCGGAGAGACCCAGTACTTC. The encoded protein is CASSVSGGAGETQYF. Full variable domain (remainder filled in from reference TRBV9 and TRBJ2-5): DSGVTQTPKHLITATGQRVTLRCSPRSGDLSVYWYQQSLDQGLQFLIQYYNGEERAKGNILERFSAQQFPDLHSELNLSSLELGDSALYFCASSVSGGAGETQYFGPGTRLLVL.

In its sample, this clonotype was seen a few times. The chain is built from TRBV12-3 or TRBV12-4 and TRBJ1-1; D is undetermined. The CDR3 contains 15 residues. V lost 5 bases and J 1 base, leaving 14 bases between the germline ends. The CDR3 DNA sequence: TGTGCCAGCAGTCCACGTCCCGGCGGGAACACTGAAGCTTTCTTT. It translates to CASSPRPGGNTEAFF.

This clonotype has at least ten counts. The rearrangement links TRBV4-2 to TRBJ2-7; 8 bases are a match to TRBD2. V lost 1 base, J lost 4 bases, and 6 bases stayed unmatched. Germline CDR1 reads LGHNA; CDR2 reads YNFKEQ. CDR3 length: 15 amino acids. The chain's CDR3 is CASSQVAASGYEQYF. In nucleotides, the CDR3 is TGTGCCAGCAGCCAAGTCGCGGCTAGCGGGTACGAGCAGTACTTC.

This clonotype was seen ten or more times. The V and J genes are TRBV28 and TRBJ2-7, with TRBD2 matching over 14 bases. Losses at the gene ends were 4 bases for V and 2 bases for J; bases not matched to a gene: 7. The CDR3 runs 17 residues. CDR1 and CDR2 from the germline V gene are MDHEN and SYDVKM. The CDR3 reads CASSSPRTSGRTYEQYF. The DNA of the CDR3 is TGTGCCAGCAGTTCTCCCCGGACTAGCGGGAGGACCTACGAGCAGTACTTC.

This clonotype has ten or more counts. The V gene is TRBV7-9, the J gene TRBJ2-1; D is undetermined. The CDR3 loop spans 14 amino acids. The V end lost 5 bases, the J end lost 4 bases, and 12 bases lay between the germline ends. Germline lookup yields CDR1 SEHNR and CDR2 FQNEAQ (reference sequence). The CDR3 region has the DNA TGTGCCAGCAGCAGCCCTCGCCGGTACAATGAGCAGTTCTTC. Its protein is CASSSPRRYNEQFF.

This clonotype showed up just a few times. In nucleotides, the CDR3 is TGTGCCCCGCTACCGGGACTAGCGGGGAACGCGGGGTTCTTC. Protein: CAPLPGLAGNAGFF. The chain uses TRBV24-1 and TRBJ2-1, with 13 positions matching TRBD2. The V segment lost 12 bases and the J segment 15 bases; nucleotides outside the gene matches: 16. The CDR3 runs to 14 residues. Germline CDR1 is KGHDR and CDR2 is SFDVKD.

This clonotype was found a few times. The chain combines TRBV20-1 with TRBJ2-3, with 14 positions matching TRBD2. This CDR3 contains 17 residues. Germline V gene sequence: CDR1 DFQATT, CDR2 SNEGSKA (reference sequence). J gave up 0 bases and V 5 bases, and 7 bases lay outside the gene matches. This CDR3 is CSAYGTSGSISTDTQYF. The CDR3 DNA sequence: TGCAGTGCTTACGGGACTAGCGGGAGTATTAGCACAGATACGCAGTATTTT.

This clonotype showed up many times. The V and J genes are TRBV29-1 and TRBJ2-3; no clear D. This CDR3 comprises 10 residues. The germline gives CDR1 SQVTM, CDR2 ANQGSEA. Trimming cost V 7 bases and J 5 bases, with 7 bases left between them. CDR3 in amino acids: CSAKRDTQYF. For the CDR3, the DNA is TGCAGCGCGAAAAGAGATACGCAGTATTTT.

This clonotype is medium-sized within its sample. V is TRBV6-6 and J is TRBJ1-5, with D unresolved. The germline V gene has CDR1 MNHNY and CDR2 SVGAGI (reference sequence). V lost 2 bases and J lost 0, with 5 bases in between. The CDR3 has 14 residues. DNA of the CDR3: TGTGCCAGCAGTTACCTGAATAGCAATCAGCCCCAGCATTTT. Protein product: CASSYLNSNQPQHF.

The CDR3 is CASTGRQFSGKLFF. As DNA, the CDR3 is TGTGCCAGCACGGGGAGACAGTTCTCTGGAAAACTGTTTTTT. V usage is TRBV11-2 and J usage is TRBJ1-4; D perhaps matches TRBD1 (5 bases). Germline V gene lookup returns CDR1 SGHAT and CDR2 FQNNGV. This CDR3 comprises 14 residues. Trimming shortened V by 7 bases and J by 10 bases, and 19 bases separated the two germline ends.

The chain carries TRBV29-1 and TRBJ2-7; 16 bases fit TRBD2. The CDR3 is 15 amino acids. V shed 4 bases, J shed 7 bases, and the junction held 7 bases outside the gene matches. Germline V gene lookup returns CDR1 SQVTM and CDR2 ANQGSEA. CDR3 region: CSVVGTSGGAKEQYF. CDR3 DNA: TGCAGCGTTGTCGGGACTAGCGGGGGGGCGAAGGAGCAGTACTTC.

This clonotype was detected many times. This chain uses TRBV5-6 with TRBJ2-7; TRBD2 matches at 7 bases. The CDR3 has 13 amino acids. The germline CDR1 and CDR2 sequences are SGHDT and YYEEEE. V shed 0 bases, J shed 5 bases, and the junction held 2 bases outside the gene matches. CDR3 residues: CASSLGTRNEQYF. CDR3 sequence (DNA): TGTGCCAGCAGCTTGGGGACTAGAAACGAGCAGTACTTC.

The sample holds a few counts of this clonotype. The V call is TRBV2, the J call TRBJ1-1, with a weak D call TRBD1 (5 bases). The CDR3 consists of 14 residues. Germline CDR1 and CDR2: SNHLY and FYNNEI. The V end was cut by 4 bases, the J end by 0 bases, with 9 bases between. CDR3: CASSGDSLNTEAFF. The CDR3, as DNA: TGTGCCAGCAGTGGCGACAGCTTGAACACTGAAGCTTTCTTT.

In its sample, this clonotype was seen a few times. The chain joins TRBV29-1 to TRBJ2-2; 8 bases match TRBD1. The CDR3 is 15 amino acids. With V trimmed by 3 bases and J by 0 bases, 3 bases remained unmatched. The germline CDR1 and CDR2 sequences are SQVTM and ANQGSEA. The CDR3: CSVDGQGTNTGELFF. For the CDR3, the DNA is TGCAGCGTTGACGGACAGGGCACGAACACCGGGGAGCTGTTTTTT.

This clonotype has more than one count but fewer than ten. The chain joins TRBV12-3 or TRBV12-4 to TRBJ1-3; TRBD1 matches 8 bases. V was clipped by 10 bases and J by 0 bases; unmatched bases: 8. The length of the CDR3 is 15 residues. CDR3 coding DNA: TGTGCCACCCTTGAGGACAGGGTCTCTGGAAACACCATATATTTT. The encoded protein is CATLEDRVSGNTIYF.

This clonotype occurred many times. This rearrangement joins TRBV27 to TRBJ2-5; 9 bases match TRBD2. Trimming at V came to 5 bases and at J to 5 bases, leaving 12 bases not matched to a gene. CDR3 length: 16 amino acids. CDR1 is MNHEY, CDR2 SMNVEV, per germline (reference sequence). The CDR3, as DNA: TGTGCCAGCAGTCCACGGGGGCTAGCGGGGCTGGAGACCCAGTACTTC. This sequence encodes CASSPRGLAGLETQYF.

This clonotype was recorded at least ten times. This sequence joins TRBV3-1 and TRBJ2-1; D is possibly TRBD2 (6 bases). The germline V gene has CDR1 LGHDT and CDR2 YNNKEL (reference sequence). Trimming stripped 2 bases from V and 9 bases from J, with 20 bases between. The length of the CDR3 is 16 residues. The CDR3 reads CASSQQYGGKRGEQFF. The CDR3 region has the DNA TGTGCCAGCAGCCAACAGTACGGCGGGAAGAGAGGTGAGCAGTTCTTC.

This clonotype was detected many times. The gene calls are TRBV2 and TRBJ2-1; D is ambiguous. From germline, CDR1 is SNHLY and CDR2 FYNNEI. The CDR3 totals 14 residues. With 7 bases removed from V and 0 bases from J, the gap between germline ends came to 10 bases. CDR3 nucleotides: TGTGCCAGCATGGGGTATAACTCCTACAATGAGCAGTTCTTC. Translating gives CASMGYNSYNEQFF.

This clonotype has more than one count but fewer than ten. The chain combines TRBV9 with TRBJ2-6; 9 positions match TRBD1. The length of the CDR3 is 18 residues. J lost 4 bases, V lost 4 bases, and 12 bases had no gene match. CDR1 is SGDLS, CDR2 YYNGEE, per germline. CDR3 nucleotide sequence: TGTGCCAGCAGCCCGGGACAGGGCCCCGTGGGGGGGGCCAACGTCCTGACTTTC. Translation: CASSPGQGPVGGANVLTF. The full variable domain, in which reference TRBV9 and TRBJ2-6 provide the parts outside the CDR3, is DSGVTQTPKHLITATGQRVTLRCSPRSGDLSVYWYQQSLDQGLQFLIQYYNGEERAKGNILERFSAQQFPDLHSELNLSSLELGDSALYFCASSPGQGPVGGANVLTFGAGSRLTVL.

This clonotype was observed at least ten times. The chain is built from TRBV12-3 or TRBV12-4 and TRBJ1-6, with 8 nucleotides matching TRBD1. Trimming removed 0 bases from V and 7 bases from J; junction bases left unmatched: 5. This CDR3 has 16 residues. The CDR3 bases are TGTGCCAGCAGTTTAGCGCAGAACAGGGGGAATTCACCCCTCCACTTT. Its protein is CASSLAQNRGNSPLHF.

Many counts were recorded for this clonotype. CDR3 loop: CASTTGLDTQYF. The CDR3 coding sequence is TGTGCCAGCACCACGGGCCTAGATACGCAGTATTTT. The chain recombines TRBV11-3 with TRBJ2-3, with D unclear. Germline-derived CDR1 and CDR2 are SGHNT and YENEEA. This CDR3 is built from 12 residues. Trimming took off 7 bases at V and 5 bases at J, with 10 bases between the two ends.

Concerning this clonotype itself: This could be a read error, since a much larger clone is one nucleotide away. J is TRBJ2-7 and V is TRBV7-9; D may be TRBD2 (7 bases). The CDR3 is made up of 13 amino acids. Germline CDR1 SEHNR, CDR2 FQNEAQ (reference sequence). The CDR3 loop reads CVSSLRGGDEQYF. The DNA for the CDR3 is TGTGTCAGCAGCTTAAGGGGGGGCGACGAGCAGTACTTC.

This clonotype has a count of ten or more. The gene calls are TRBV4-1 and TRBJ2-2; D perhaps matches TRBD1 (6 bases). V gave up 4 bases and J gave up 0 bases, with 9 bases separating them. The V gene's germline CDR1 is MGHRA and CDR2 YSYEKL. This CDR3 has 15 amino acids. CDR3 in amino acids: CASSPRGTNTGELFF. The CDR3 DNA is TGCGCCAGCAGCCCTAGGGGGACGAACACCGGGGAGCTGTTTTTT.

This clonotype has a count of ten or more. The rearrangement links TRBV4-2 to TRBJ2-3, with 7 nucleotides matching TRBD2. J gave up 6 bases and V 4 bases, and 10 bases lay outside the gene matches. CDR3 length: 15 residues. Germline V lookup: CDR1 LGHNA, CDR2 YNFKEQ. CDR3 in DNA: TGTGCCAGCAGCCCGGCTAGCGGACCCGTGGATACGCAGTATTTT. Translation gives CASSPASGPVDTQYF.

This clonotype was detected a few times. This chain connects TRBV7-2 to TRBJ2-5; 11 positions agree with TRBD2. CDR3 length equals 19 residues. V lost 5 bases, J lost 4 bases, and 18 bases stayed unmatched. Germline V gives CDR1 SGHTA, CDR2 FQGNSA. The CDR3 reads CASSGGLAGITGGGETQYF. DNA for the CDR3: TGTGCCAGCAGCGGAGGACTAGCGGGCATTACGGGGGGGGGAGAGACCCAGTACTTC.